A single sample is the source of the 26 T cell receptor beta chains below, sequenced in a study of CD8+ T cells in alopecia areata. Stated treatment: oral pan-JAK inhibitor, 5-10 mg twice daily. Sequencing templates came from extracted RNA that was reverse transcribed into cDNA. Sequencing was performed with immunoSEQ multiplex PCR; in TCRdb, only in-frame clones are kept and a portion is missing. This table holds around 270,000 clones, roughly 60% found once. This specimen was CD4+ T cells sorted from blood, taken at week 24, from a patient treated with tofacitinib. Receptors originate from a human donor with alopecia areata.

The sample holds a few counts of this clone. The rearrangement uses TRBV9 and TRBJ1-1, with a possible D match to TRBD1 (5 bases). Trimming took 3 bases from V and 1 from J, leaving 13 bases between them. The CDR3 is 15 amino acids. CDR1 SGDLS and CDR2 YYNGEE come from the germline V gene. DNA for the CDR3: TGTGCCAGCAGCGCCCAAGGGGTGCGGAACACTGAAGCTTTCTTT. It encodes CASSAQGVRNTEAFF.

This clone was counted between two and nine times. The rearrangement links TRBV7-9 to TRBJ2-1; 12 nucleotides match TRBD2. Trimming took 2 bases from V and 8 from J; bases not matched to a gene: 7. The CDR3 covers 16 residues. Germline V gene data show CDR1 as SEHNR and CDR2 as FQNEAQ (reference sequence). As DNA, the CDR3 is TGTGCCAGCAGCTTACTCCCTAGCGGGGGGGAGCATGAGCAGTTCTTC. The encoded protein is CASSLLPSGGEHEQFF.

V and J are TRBV20-1 and TRBJ2-1, with D unclear. Germline loops: CDR1 DFQATT, CDR2 SNEGSKA (reference sequence). The CDR3 has 10 residues. Trimming stripped 3 bases from V and 12 bases from J, with 9 bases between. The CDR3 DNA follows: TGCAGTGCTAGCCTAGTGGGGCAGTTCTTC. This encodes CSASLVGQFF.

The genes are TRBV6-5 and TRBJ2-5; D unresolved. The CDR3 covers 14 residues. Trimming took 3 bases from V and 3 from J, leaving 11 bases between them. Germline V gene data show CDR1 as MNHEY and CDR2 as SVGAGI. The CDR3 DNA follows: TGTGCCAGCAGTTATCGATCGGGTGAAGAGACCCAGTACTTC. Its translation is CASSYRSGEETQYF.

The chain joins TRBV19 to TRBJ1-6; TRBD1 agrees at 7 bases. The germline V gene has CDR1 LNHDA and CDR2 SQIVND (reference sequence). The CDR3 spans 14 residues. After removal of 5 bases from V and 8 bases from J, the junction contained 6 bases not matched to a gene. CDR3 in DNA: TGTGCCAGTAGTTCCGGCAGGGGGGATTCACCCCTCCACTTT. It yields the protein CASSSGRGDSPLHF.

The V and J genes are TRBV7-8 and TRBJ1-2, with TRBD1 as a possible D gene (6 bases). The CDR3 is 15 residues long. Germline V gives CDR1 SGHVS, CDR2 FQNEAQ. V lost 1 base and J 0 bases, leaving 9 bases between the germline ends. The CDR3 loop reads CASSLERQANYGYTF. CDR3 DNA: TGTGCCAGCAGCTTAGAGAGACAGGCTAACTATGGCTACACCTTC.

This clone was detected only a few times. This chain uses TRBV29-1 with TRBJ1-1; 7 nucleotides agree with TRBD1. V trimming: 4 bases; J trimming: 1 base; junction bases outside the gene matches: 9. This CDR3 comprises 15 residues. Germline V gene data show CDR1 as SQVTM and CDR2 as ANQGSEA. The CDR3 DNA sequence: TGCAGCGTTGTGGGTAGAGGGGGCGCGAACACTGAAGCTTTCTTT. It is translated as CSVVGRGGANTEAFF.

V usage is TRBV25-1 and J usage is TRBJ2-1, with unresolved D. This CDR3 contains 11 residues. V lost 6 bases, J lost 6 bases, and 6 bases lay in between. In germline, CDR1 is MGHDK, CDR2 SYGVNS. CDR3 sequence reads: CASRGGNEQFF. CDR3 DNA: TGTGCCAGCAGGGGTGGCAATGAGCAGTTCTTC.

This chain links TRBV19 with TRBJ1-2, with 9 bases fitting TRBD1. V shed 4 bases, J shed 3 bases, and the junction held 9 bases outside the gene matches. Per the germline V gene, CDR1 is LNHDA and CDR2 is SQIVND (reference sequence). The CDR3 totals 16 residues. CDR3 DNA sequence: TGTGCCAGTAGTAAGGGGACAGGGAGTAACTACTATGGCTACACCTTC. Encoded protein: CASSKGTGSNYYGYTF.

The chain couples TRBV27 to TRBJ2-3, with 10 bases fitting TRBD1. Germline CDR1 and CDR2: MNHEY and SMNVEV (reference sequence). The CDR3 has 17 amino acids. V lost 5 bases to trimming and J lost 3 bases; unmatched junction nucleotides: 11. CDR3 residues: CASSGVGTGVGTDTQYF. CDR3 coding DNA: TGTGCCAGCAGTGGGGTAGGGACAGGGGTAGGGACAGATACGCAGTATTTT.

This sequence joins TRBV5-1 and TRBJ2-1, with D perhaps matching TRBD2 (6 bases). V was cut by 0 bases and J by 1 base, with 17 bases left in between. Germline lookup yields CDR1 SGHRS and CDR2 YFSETQ. This CDR3 contains 18 residues. Here the CDR3 DNA reads TGCGCCAGCAGCTTGGATAGGGCAGGACGGGAGTCCTACAATGAGCAGTTCTTC. Protein sequence: CASSLDRAGRESYNEQFF.

This clone was observed a handful of times. The V and J genes are TRBV2 and TRBJ2-5; 8 nucleotides match TRBD2. This CDR3 spans 14 amino acids. Germline trimming cut 4 bases from V and 5 bases from J; bases unmatched to any gene: 6. CDR1 is SNHLY and CDR2 is FYNNEI in the germline V gene. The CDR3 coding sequence is TGTGCCAGCAGTGTGCGGGGGGTCGGGGAGACCCAGTACTTC. This gives the protein CASSVRGVGETQYF.

This chain connects TRBV30 to TRBJ1-2; TRBD1 matches at 9 bases. In germline, CDR1 is GTSNPN, CDR2 SVGIG (reference sequence). CDR3 length: 15 residues. The V gene end was trimmed by 4 bases and the J gene end by 7 bases; junction bases not matched to a gene: 13. The CDR3 nucleotides are TGTGCCTGGACTCAAAACAGGGGGCCCTTTGGTGGCTACACCTTC. This encodes CAWTQNRGPFGGYTF.

J is TRBJ2-5 and V is TRBV30; the match to TRBD2 covers 8 bases. Per the germline V gene, CDR1 is GTSNPN and CDR2 is SVGIG (reference sequence). The CDR3 is made up of 13 amino acids. V trimming: 4 bases; J trimming: 5 bases; junction bases outside the gene matches: 6. The CDR3 sequence: CAWTFGGGETQYF. For the CDR3, the DNA is TGTGCCTGGACCTTCGGCGGGGGGGAGACCCAGTACTTC.

This clone was observed a few times. The gene calls are TRBV4-3 and TRBJ1-1; D unresolved. V shed 1 base and J shed 6 bases, with 12 bases lying between them. Germline V CDR1 and CDR2: LGHNA, YSLEER. The CDR3 totals 14 residues. CDR3 in amino acids: CASSQVLIKAEAFF. CDR3 nucleotide sequence: TGCGCCAGCAGCCAAGTGTTGATAAAGGCTGAAGCTTTCTTT.

This clone has a single count. The chain has TRBV2 and TRBJ2-1; D ambiguous. V gave up 3 bases and J gave up 3 bases, with 12 bases separating them. Germline V gene sequence: CDR1 SNHLY, CDR2 FYNNEI. This CDR3 has 15 residues. In DNA form, the CDR3 reads TGTGCCAGCAGTGAGCGGAGTTCGGGCTACAATGAGCAGTTCTTC. Protein: CASSERSSGYNEQFF.

This rearrangement joins TRBV9 to TRBJ2-7, with 7 bases lining up with TRBD1. This CDR3 comprises 16 residues. J was trimmed by 0 bases and V by 0 bases; bases with no gene match: 6. The germline gives CDR1 SGDLS, CDR2 YYNGEE. DNA of the CDR3: TGTGCCAGCAGCGTAGCCCCGGACAGGTCCTCCTACGAGCAGTACTTC. Translating it yields CASSVAPDRSSYEQYF.

The chain joins TRBV29-1 to TRBJ1-2, with D tentatively TRBD1 (5 bases). The ends were cut back, 0 bases at V and 5 bases at J, with 7 bases in the middle. The CDR3 length is 12 residues. CDR1 and CDR2 (germline): SQVTM, ANQGSEA. For the CDR3, the DNA is TGCAGCGTTGAAGACGGGGGTTATGGCTACACCTTC. Translating it yields CSVEDGGYGYTF.

V is TRBV30 and J is TRBJ1-1; possibly TRBD1 for D (5 bases). Trimming removed 2 bases from V and 1 base from J, with 14 bases in between. CDR3 length: 15 amino acids. Looked up from germline, CDR1 is GTSNPN and CDR2 is SVGIG (reference sequence). The DNA of the CDR3 is TGTGCCTGGAGTCGGGGGGGGTTTAAGAACACTGAAGCTTTCTTT. Translated, it gives CAWSRGGFKNTEAFF.

This clone has just a few counts. The chain carries TRBV28 and TRBJ1-1; 8 bases are shared with TRBD1. There are 15 residues in the CDR3. Germline CDR1 MDHEN, CDR2 SYDVKM. V shed 8 bases and J 5 bases; nucleotides not matched to a gene: 13. DNA for the CDR3: TGTGCCAGCGGAGGCCCGACAGGGGATAGGACTGAAGCTTTCTTT. It yields the protein CASGGPTGDRTEAFF.

V is TRBV18 and J is TRBJ2-7; unclear D gene. Trimming cost V 0 bases and J 5 bases, with 5 bases left between them. Germline V gene lookup returns CDR1 KGHSH and CDR2 LQKENI. This CDR3 has 12 amino acids. The CDR3 bases are TGTGCCAGCTCACCACCGAACGACGAGCAGTACTTC. Encoded protein: CASSPPNDEQYF. Full variable domain (remainder filled in from reference TRBV18 and TRBJ2-7): NAGVMQNPRHLVRRRGQEARLRCSPMKGHSHVYWYRQLPEEGLKFMVYLQKENIIDESGMPKERFSAEFPKEGPSILRIQQVVRGDSAAYFCASSPPNDEQYFGPGTRLTVT.

This chain links TRBV2 with TRBJ2-7; 7 nucleotides line up with TRBD1. The junction had 4 bases not matched to a gene; V was cut back by 5 bases and J by 0 bases. The CDR3 contains 14 residues. The V gene's germline CDR1 is SNHLY and CDR2 FYNNEI. The CDR3 sequence is CASSPDRDSYEQYF. The CDR3 bases are TGTGCCAGCAGTCCAGACAGGGACTCCTACGAGCAGTACTTC.

The gene calls are TRBV14 and TRBJ1-1; TRBD1 might be the D (5 bases). This CDR3 has 14 residues. The V end lost 1 base, the J end lost 10 bases, and 16 bases lay between the germline ends. The germline gives CDR1 SGHDN, CDR2 FVKESK. CDR3 sequence: CASSQGGHLLGAFF. CDR3 bases: TGTGCCAGCAGCCAAGGGGGCCACCTCCTTGGAGCTTTCTTT.

The rearrangement joins TRBV7-9 to TRBJ2-7; 9 bases align to TRBD1. This CDR3 has 15 residues. The V and J ends lost 2 bases and 4 bases, in that order; junction bases with no gene match: 6. Germline V lookup: CDR1 SEHNR, CDR2 FQNEAQ (reference sequence). The CDR3 DNA sequence: TGTGCCAGCAGCTTAACACAGGGGGCGCCGTACGAGCAGTACTTC. Translating it yields CASSLTQGAPYEQYF.

This rearrangement joins TRBV2 to TRBJ1-2; 9 bases line up with TRBD1. Trimming took 6 bases from V and 5 from J; bases not matched to a gene: 10. CDR3 length: 15 residues. Germline-derived CDR1 and CDR2 are SNHLY and FYNNEI. The CDR3 DNA sequence: TGTGCCAGCAGCCCCGGGACAGGGCAGGGATATGGCTACACCTTC. Its translation: CASSPGTGQGYGYTF. The entire variable domain, with the rest obtained from reference TRBV2 and TRBJ1-2, is as follows: EPEVTQTPSHQVTQMGQEVILRCVPISNHLYFYWYRQILGQKVEFLVSFYNNEISEKSEIFDDQFSVERPDGSNFTLKIRSTKLEDSAMYFCASSPGTGQGYGYTFGSGTRLTVV.

This chain connects TRBV5-1 to TRBJ2-2; weak D call: TRBD1 (6 bases). This CDR3 has 14 residues. V shed 0 bases and J shed 7 bases, with 10 bases lying between them. Germline V gives CDR1 SGHRS, CDR2 YFSETQ. CDR3 protein: CASSLVQGNGELFF. The CDR3 coding sequence is TGCGCCAGCAGCTTGGTACAGGGAAACGGGGAGCTGTTTTTT.